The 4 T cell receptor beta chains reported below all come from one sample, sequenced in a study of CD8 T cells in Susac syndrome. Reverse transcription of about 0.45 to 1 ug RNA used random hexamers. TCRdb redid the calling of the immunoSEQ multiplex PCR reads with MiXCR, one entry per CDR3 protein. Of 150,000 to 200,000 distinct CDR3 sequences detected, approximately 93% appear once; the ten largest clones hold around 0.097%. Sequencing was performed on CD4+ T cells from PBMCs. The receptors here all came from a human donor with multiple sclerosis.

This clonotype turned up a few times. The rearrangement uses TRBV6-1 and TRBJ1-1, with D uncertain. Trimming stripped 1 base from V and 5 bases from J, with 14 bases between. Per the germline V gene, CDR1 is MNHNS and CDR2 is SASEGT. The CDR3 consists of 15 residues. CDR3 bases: TGTGCCAGCAGTGAAGTTGAAGGGCGGTGGACTGAAGCTTTCTTT. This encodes CASSEVEGRWTEAFF.

The CDR3: CASNKPGTDTQYF. In DNA, the CDR3 is TGTGCCAGCAATAAGCCCGGAACAGATACGCAGTATTTT. The V gene is TRBV28, the J gene TRBJ2-3; D ambiguous. Germline V CDR1 and CDR2: MDHEN, SYDVKM. The CDR3 length is 13 residues. V was trimmed by 7 bases and J by 3 bases, leaving 11 bases between them.

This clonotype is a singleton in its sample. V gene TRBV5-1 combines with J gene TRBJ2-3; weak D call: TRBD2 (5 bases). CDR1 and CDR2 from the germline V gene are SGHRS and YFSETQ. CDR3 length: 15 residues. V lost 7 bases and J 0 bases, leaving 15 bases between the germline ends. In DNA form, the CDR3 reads TGCGCCAGCTGCCCGGGGTTGCCTAGCACAGATACGCAGTATTTT. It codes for CASCPGLPSTDTQYF.

The CDR3 loop is CASAGQGGTDTQYF. The CDR3 bases are TGTGCCAGCGCGGGACAGGGGGGAACAGATACGCAGTATTTT. This rearrangement joins TRBV2 to TRBJ2-3, with TRBD1 matching 11 bases. This CDR3 has 14 residues. Germline trimming cut 8 bases from V and 3 bases from J; bases unmatched to any gene: 4. Germline CDR1 reads SNHLY; CDR2 reads FYNNEI.